Below, 31 T cell receptor beta chains from the same sample are listed, as sequenced in a study of shared clonotypes between healthy human individuals. The naive CD8 population came from CD45RO-negative cells selected for CCR7, without terminally differentiated effector memory CD45RA+ cells. Using immunoSEQ multiplex PCR, the repertoire was profiled, and TCRdb retains in-frame clones only, with some absent. The sample shows a few hundred thousand clones, roughly 96% of them seen only once. The sequenced sample consisted of naive CD8+ T cells sorted from blood. These receptors all stem from a woman in her 30s in good health.

This sequence joins TRBV2 and TRBJ1-1, with D possibly being TRBD1 (6 bases). This CDR3 is built from 13 residues. The germline V and J ends were trimmed by 8 bases and 0 bases, with 10 bases remaining between them. The germline CDR1 and CDR2 sequences are SNHLY and FYNNEI. The CDR3 region is CASAGQLNTEAFF. The CDR3, as DNA: TGTGCCAGCGCAGGACAGTTGAACACTGAAGCTTTCTTT.

This clone was picked up one time. At one end, the junction sequence differs from germline, possibly due to a read error. The chain employs TRBV6-6 and TRBJ2-7; a possible D gene is TRBD1 (6 bases). Germline V lookup: CDR1 MNHNY, CDR2 SVGAGI (reference sequence). The CDR3 totals 14 residues. CDR3 nucleotides: TGTGCCAGCAGTGGACCCGGGACATCCTCCGAGCAGTACTTC. It encodes CASSGPGTSSEQYF.

The rearrangement joins TRBV7-9 to TRBJ2-5; no clear D. Trimming shortened V by 10 bases and J by 2 bases, and 11 bases separated the two germline ends. The CDR3 totals 12 residues. The germline CDR1 and CDR2 sequences are SEHNR and FQNEAQ (reference sequence). The CDR3 loop reads CATGAFQETQYF. The DNA of the CDR3 is TGTGCCACCGGCGCCTTTCAAGAGACCCAGTACTTC.

The chain carries TRBV5-6 and TRBJ2-4; TRBD1 aligns across 8 bases. Germline V CDR1 and CDR2: SGHDT, YYEEEE. The CDR3 is 13 residues long. Trimming removed 3 bases from V and 6 bases from J; junction bases left unmatched: 2. The CDR3 nucleotides read TGTGCCAGCAGCTCAGGGGGCGGAAACATTCAGTACTTC. Translated: CASSSGGGNIQYF. Variable domain in full (rest from reference TRBV5-6 and TRBJ2-4): DAGVTQSPTHLIKTRGQQVTLRCSPKSGHDTVSWYQQALGQGPQFIFQYYEEEERQRGNFPDRFSGHQFPNYSSELNVNALLLGDSALYLCASSSGGGNIQYFGAGTRLSVL.

The gene calls are TRBV15 and TRBJ1-1; 7 bases agree with TRBD1. J gave up 3 bases and V 2 bases, and 9 bases lay outside the gene matches. Germline loops: CDR1 LNHNV, CDR2 YYDKDF (reference sequence). The CDR3 runs to 16 residues. The CDR3 region is CATSRPDEGAHTEAFF. CDR3 nucleotides: TGTGCCACCAGCAGACCAGATGAGGGGGCCCACACTGAAGCTTTCTTT.

V gene TRBV7-9 combines with J gene TRBJ2-7; D gene uncertain. The germline gives CDR1 SEHNR, CDR2 FQNEAQ (reference sequence). The CDR3 is 14 residues long. V was trimmed by 4 bases and J by 3 bases, leaving 13 bases between them. The chain's CDR3 is CASSSVNEDYEQYF. For the CDR3, the DNA is TGTGCCAGCAGCTCAGTCAACGAGGACTACGAGCAGTACTTC.

V usage is TRBV6-5 and J usage is TRBJ2-7, with 8 bases aligning to TRBD1. Germline V gives CDR1 MNHEY, CDR2 SVGAGI. The CDR3 has 15 residues. V lost 6 bases, J lost 6 bases, and 13 bases stayed unmatched. The CDR3 DNA sequence: TGTGCCAGCAGCGCAGGGGGCGGCGGTTTCTTCGAGCAGTACTTC. Its translation is CASSAGGGGFFEQYF.

The chain recombines TRBV4-2 with TRBJ1-3, with TRBD1 matching over 10 bases. CDR1 LGHNA and CDR2 YNFKEQ come from the germline V gene. Trimming took 0 bases from V and 6 from J; bases not matched to a gene: 17. The CDR3 runs 20 residues. CDR3 sequence: CASSQDDLGTGAWVENTIYF. The CDR3 DNA reads as TGTGCCAGCAGCCAAGATGATTTAGGGACAGGGGCTTGGGTGGAAAACACCATATATTTT.

The gene calls are TRBV7-8 and TRBJ2-1; 8 bases are a match to TRBD2. Germline V gene sequence: CDR1 SGHVS, CDR2 FQNEAQ. The CDR3 is made up of 19 amino acids. Germline trimming cut 0 bases from V and 0 bases from J; bases unmatched to any gene: 10. For the CDR3, the DNA is TGTGCCAGCAGCTTAGCTGGTAGCGGGACTTCGAGCTCCTACAATGAGCAGTTCTTC. Protein: CASSLAGSGTSSSYNEQFF. The full variable domain, completed using reference TRBV7-8 and TRBJ2-1, is GAGVSQSPRYKVAKRGQDVALRCDPISGHVSLFWYQQALGQGPEFLTYFQNEAQLDKSGLPSDRFFAERPEGSVSTLKIQRTQQEDSAVYLCASSLAGSGTSSSYNEQFFGPGTRLTVL.

This clone is a singleton in its sample. This chain joins TRBV5-1 and TRBJ1-2; 9 nucleotides match TRBD1. V shed 4 bases and J 2 bases; nucleotides not matched to a gene: 3. The germline V gene has CDR1 SGHRS and CDR2 YFSETQ. This CDR3 contains 14 residues. CDR3 sequence reads: CASSLTGGNYGYTF. The DNA for the CDR3 is TGCGCCAGCAGCCTGACAGGGGGGAACTATGGCTACACCTTC.

J is TRBJ2-2 and V is TRBV28; D tentatively reads TRBD1 or TRBD2 (6 bases each). The CDR3 runs to 15 residues. Trimming stripped 8 bases from V and 2 bases from J, with 15 bases between. CDR1 is MDHEN and CDR2 is SYDVKM in the germline V gene. The CDR3 spells CASPHSGGNTGELFF. The CDR3 region has the DNA TGTGCCAGCCCCCACTCCGGGGGCAACACCGGGGAGCTGTTTTTT. The variable domain in full, with the rest retrieved from reference TRBV28 and TRBJ2-2, is DVKVTQSSRYLVKRTGEKVFLECVQDMDHENMFWYRQDPGLGLRLIYFSYDVKMKEKGDIPEGYSVSREKKERFSLILESASTNQTSMYLCASPHSGGNTGELFFGEGSRLTVL.

The chain combines TRBV21-1 with TRBJ2-7. TRBV21-1 represents a pseudogene. CDR3 length equals 14 residues. CDR3 coding DNA: TGTGCCAGCAGCCCGGGCCCCTTGAGATTAGAGCAGTACTTC. Its translation: CASSPGPLRLEQYF.

CDR3: CASSPSGAGDLNEQYF. For the CDR3, the DNA is TGTGCCAGCAGTCCATCAGGAGCGGGAGACTTGAACGAGCAGTACTTC. The V gene is TRBV27, the J gene TRBJ2-7; 8 positions match TRBD2. The CDR3 covers 16 residues. Germline CDR1 and CDR2: MNHEY and SMNVEV (reference sequence). The V and J ends lost 5 bases and 5 bases, in that order; junction bases with no gene match: 14.

This chain connects TRBV7-6 to TRBJ2-2, with 8 bases fitting TRBD2. The V segment lost 2 bases and the J segment 6 bases; nucleotides outside the gene matches: 5. The germline CDR1 and CDR2 sequences are SGHVS and FNYEAQ. This CDR3 has 15 amino acids. The CDR3 sequence: CASSLSGRWAGELFF. CDR3 bases: TGTGCCAGCAGCTTAAGCGGGAGATGGGCCGGGGAGCTGTTTTTT.

The J gene is TRBJ2-7, the V gene TRBV6-1, with a tentative D call TRBD2 (6 bases). The V end was cut by 6 bases, the J end by 3 bases, with 12 bases between. The germline V gene encodes CDR1 MNHNS and CDR2 SASEGT. This CDR3 region has 13 residues. DNA for the CDR3: TGTGCCAGCAGGGAATCGGGAGACTACGAGCAGTACTTC. This translates into CASRESGDYEQYF.

CDR3: CASSLLRAYEQYF. Here the CDR3 DNA reads TGTGCCAGCAGCTTGCTGCGGGCCTACGAGCAGTACTTC. The chain is built from TRBV5-6 and TRBJ2-7; a weak D match, TRBD2 (5 bases). This CDR3 spans 13 amino acids. V was clipped by 1 base and J by 2 bases, with 7 bases between them. In germline, CDR1 is SGHDT, CDR2 YYEEEE. The full variable domain, in which reference TRBV5-6 and TRBJ2-7 provide the parts outside the CDR3, is DAGVTQSPTHLIKTRGQQVTLRCSPKSGHDTVSWYQQALGQGPQFIFQYYEEEERQRGNFPDRFSGHQFPNYSSELNVNALLLGDSALYLCASSLLRAYEQYFGPGTRLTVT.

Written as DNA, the CDR3 is TGTGCCAGCAGCTTGGGGACAGAATTCTATGGCTACACCTTC. This codes for CASSLGTEFYGYTF. The chain employs TRBV5-4 and TRBJ1-2; tentatively, D is TRBD1 (6 bases). Trimming shortened V by 0 bases and J by 4 bases, and 10 bases separated the two germline ends. Germline lookup yields CDR1 SGHNT and CDR2 YYREEE (reference sequence). The length of the CDR3 is 14 residues.

The chain links TRBV14 to TRBJ2-7; no definite D call. Germline CDR1 reads SGHDN; CDR2 reads FVKESK. V lost 1 base, J lost 2 bases, and 6 bases lay in between. This CDR3 has 13 residues. CDR3 loop: CASSQVHTYEQYF. The CDR3 bases are TGTGCCAGCAGCCAAGTACATACCTACGAGCAGTACTTC.

This chain uses TRBV19 with TRBJ2-3, with D hard to call. The V gene's germline CDR1 is LNHDA and CDR2 SQIVND (reference sequence). Trimming removed 4 bases at V and 7 bases at J, with 12 bases between. This CDR3 region has 13 residues. CDR3 nucleotides: TGTGCCAGTAGTAGATCGATAAGAAATACGCAGTATTTT. This translates into CASSRSIRNTQYF.

The J gene is TRBJ1-5, the V gene TRBV27; D is uncertain. Looked up from germline, CDR1 is MNHEY and CDR2 is SMNVEV (reference sequence). The CDR3 runs to 16 residues. V was trimmed by 6 bases and J by 7 bases, leaving 22 bases between them. CDR3 residues: CASSDLSSSVGQPQHF. CDR3 DNA sequence: TGTGCCAGCAGCGATTTATCTTCCTCCGTGGGGCAGCCCCAGCATTTT.

V usage is TRBV27 and J usage is TRBJ1-4, with D perhaps TRBD1 (5 bases). Trimming cost V 6 bases and J 2 bases, with 13 bases left between them. Germline V gives CDR1 MNHEY, CDR2 SMNVEV (reference sequence). The CDR3 is 15 residues long. CDR3 residues: CASSNWGTTNEKLFF. The CDR3 DNA sequence: TGTGCCAGCAGCAACTGGGGGACCACTAATGAAAAACTGTTTTTT.

CDR3 in DNA: TGTGCCTGGAGGGGGGGCACTGAAGCTTTCTTT. Translating it yields CAWRGGTEAFF. This chain connects TRBV30 to TRBJ1-1, with D maybe TRBD1 (5 bases). V lost 3 bases, J lost 4 bases, and 6 bases lay in between. CDR3 size: 11 residues. In germline, CDR1 is GTSNPN, CDR2 SVGIG (reference sequence).

The rearrangement uses TRBV6-1 and TRBJ2-1; D not resolved. Germline CDR1 MNHNS, CDR2 SASEGT. V was clipped by 2 bases and J by 2 bases, with 13 bases between them. The CDR3 loop spans 16 amino acids. In nucleotides, the CDR3 is TGTGCCAGCAGTGAATATGGCTCCCGGACCTACAATGAGCAGTTCTTC. The encoded protein is CASSEYGSRTYNEQFF.

This clone has a single count. The chain has TRBV6-5 and TRBJ2-7, with 9 bases matching TRBD1. The CDR3 consists of 15 residues. The germline V gene encodes CDR1 MNHEY and CDR2 SVGAGI. V gave up 6 bases and J gave up 6 bases; unmatched junction bases: 12. CDR3 loop: CASRPDRGVSAEQYF. Here the CDR3 DNA reads TGTGCCAGCAGACCGGACAGGGGCGTTTCGGCCGAGCAGTACTTC.

The chain employs TRBV5-1 and TRBJ2-1; 11 bases fit TRBD2. Germline values: CDR1 SGHRS, CDR2 YFSETQ. Germline trimming cut 4 bases from V and 4 bases from J; bases unmatched to any gene: 4. The CDR3 is 15 amino acids. The CDR3 DNA sequence: TGCGCCAGCAGCGTGACTAGCGGGGATTACAATGAGCAGTTCTTC. Protein: CASSVTSGDYNEQFF.

The rearrangement joins TRBV21-1 to TRBJ2-3; the listed D gene, TRBD2, was not tested against the DNA. TRBV21-1 is a pseudogene segment. The CDR3 consists of 18 residues. The CDR3: CASSKDSGLAVSTDTQYF. The CDR3 coding sequence is TGTGCCAGCAGCAAAGATTCGGGACTAGCGGTTAGCACAGATACGCAGTATTTT.

The chain is built from TRBV7-9 and TRBJ2-3, with 9 bases fitting TRBD2. The V gene end was trimmed by 5 bases and the J gene end by 5 bases; junction bases not matched to a gene: 8. The CDR3 covers 15 residues. Germline V lookup: CDR1 SEHNR, CDR2 FQNEAQ (reference sequence). The DNA for the CDR3 is TGTGCCAGCAGCCTTTCGGAGCGGGAGGTAGATACGCAGTATTTT. Amino acid sequence: CASSLSEREVDTQYF. The full variable domain, in which reference TRBV7-9 and TRBJ2-3 provide the parts outside the CDR3, is DTGVSQNPRHKITKRGQNVTFRCDPISEHNRLYWYRQTLGQGPEFLTYFQNEAQLEKSRLLSDRFSAERPKGSFSTLEIQRTEQGDSAMYLCASSLSEREVDTQYFGPGTRLTVL.

The chain joins TRBV6-5 to TRBJ1-2; no definite D call. The germline V and J ends were trimmed by 4 bases and 4 bases, with 16 bases remaining between them. This CDR3 is 15 amino acids long. Germline-derived CDR1 and CDR2 are MNHEY and SVGAGI. DNA for the CDR3: TGTGCCAGCAGTTTCCTGATGGGGAGCAGCTATGGCTACACCTTC. Protein product: CASSFLMGSSYGYTF.

This chain links TRBV28 with TRBJ1-2, with D possibly being TRBD1 (5 bases). The V end lost 3 bases, the J end lost 0 bases, and 20 bases lay between the germline ends. The CDR3 is 18 amino acids. CDR1 and CDR2 from the germline V gene are MDHEN and SYDVKM. The CDR3 protein is CASSFLSETDSPNYGYTF. CDR3 DNA: TGTGCCAGCAGTTTCCTTTCTGAGACAGACTCCCCTAACTATGGCTACACCTTC.

CDR3: CASSPTTGPNEQFF. The CDR3 nucleotides are TGTGCCAGCAGTCCCACCACTGGGCCAAATGAGCAGTTCTTC. The rearrangement uses TRBV28 and TRBJ2-1, with no clear D. Germline CDR1 reads MDHEN; CDR2 reads SYDVKM. V was cut by 5 bases and J by 7 bases, with 15 bases left in between. The CDR3 is 14 residues long.

This clone was observed once. The chain joins TRBV4-1 to TRBJ2-7; perhaps TRBD2 as D (5 bases). V lost 4 bases, J lost 4 bases, and 11 bases lay in between. This CDR3 is 13 amino acids long. CDR1 and CDR2 from the germline V gene are MGHRA and YSYEKL. CDR3 coding DNA: TGCGCCAGCAGCCCAACACTAGATTACGAGCAGTACTTC. Its translation is CASSPTLDYEQYF.